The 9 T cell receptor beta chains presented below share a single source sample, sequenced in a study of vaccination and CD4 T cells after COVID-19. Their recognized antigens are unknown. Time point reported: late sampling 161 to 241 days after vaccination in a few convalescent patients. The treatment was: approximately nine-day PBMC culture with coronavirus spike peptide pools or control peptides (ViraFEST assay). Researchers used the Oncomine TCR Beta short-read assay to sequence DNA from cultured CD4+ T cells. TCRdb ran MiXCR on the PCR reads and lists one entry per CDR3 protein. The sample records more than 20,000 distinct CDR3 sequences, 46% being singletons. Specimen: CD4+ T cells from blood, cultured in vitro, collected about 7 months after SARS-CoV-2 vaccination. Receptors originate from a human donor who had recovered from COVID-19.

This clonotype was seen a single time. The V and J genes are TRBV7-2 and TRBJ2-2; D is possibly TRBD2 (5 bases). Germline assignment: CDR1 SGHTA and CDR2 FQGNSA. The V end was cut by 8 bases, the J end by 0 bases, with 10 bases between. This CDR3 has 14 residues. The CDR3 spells CASEAETNTGELFF. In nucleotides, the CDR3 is TGTGCCAGCGAAGCGGAGACGAACACCGGGGAGCTGTTTTTT.

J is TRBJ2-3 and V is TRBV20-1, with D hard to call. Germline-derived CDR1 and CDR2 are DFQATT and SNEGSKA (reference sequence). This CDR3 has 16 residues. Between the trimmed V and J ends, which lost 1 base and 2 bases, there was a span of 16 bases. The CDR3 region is CSARADLVAITDTQYF. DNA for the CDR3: TGCAGTGCTAGAGCCGACTTAGTGGCAATCACAGATACGCAGTATTTT.

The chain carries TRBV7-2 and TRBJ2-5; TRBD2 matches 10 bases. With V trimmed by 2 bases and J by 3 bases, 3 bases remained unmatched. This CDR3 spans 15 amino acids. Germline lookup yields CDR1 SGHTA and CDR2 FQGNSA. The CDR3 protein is CASSLFGLAEETQYF. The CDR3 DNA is TGTGCCAGCAGCTTATTCGGACTAGCGGAAGAGACCCAGTACTTC.

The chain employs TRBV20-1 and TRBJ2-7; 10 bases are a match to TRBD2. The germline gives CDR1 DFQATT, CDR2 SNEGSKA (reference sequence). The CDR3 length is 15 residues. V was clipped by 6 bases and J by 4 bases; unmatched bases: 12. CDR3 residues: CSANPLAGEEYEQYF. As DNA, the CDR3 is TGCAGTGCCAACCCCCTAGCGGGAGAGGAATACGAGCAGTACTTC.

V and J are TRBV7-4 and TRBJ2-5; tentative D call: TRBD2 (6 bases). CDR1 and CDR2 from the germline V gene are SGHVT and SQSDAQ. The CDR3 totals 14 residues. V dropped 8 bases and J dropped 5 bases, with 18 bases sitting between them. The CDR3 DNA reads TGTGCCAGCGCCCGGGACCTCGGGGGTGAGACCCAGTACTTC. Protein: CASARDLGGETQYF. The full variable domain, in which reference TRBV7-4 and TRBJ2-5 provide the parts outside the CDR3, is GAGVSQSPRYKVAKRGRDVALRCDSISGHVTLYWYRQTLGQGSEVLTYSQSDAQRDKSGRPSGRFSAERPERSVSTLKIQRTEQGDSAVYLCASARDLGGETQYFGPGTRLLVL.

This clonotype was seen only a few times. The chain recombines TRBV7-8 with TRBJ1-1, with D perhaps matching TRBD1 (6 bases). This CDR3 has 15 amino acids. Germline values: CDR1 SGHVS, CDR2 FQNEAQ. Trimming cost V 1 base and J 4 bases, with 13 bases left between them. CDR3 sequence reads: CASSLVDGGRTEAFF. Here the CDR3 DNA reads TGTGCCAGCAGCTTAGTAGACGGGGGGCGCACTGAAGCTTTCTTT.

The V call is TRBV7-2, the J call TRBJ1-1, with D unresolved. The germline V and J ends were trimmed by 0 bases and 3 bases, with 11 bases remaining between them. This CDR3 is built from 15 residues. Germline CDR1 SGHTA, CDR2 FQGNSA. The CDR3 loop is CASSLAPGAYTEAFF. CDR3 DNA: TGTGCCAGCAGCTTAGCTCCGGGAGCGTACACTGAAGCTTTCTTT.

In DNA form, the CDR3 reads TGTGCCAGCAGACGCGGGGACAGGGGTGAAGGGGAGCAGTACTTC. It translates to CASRRGDRGEGEQYF. This rearrangement joins TRBV6-1 to TRBJ2-7, with TRBD1 matching over 10 bases. The CDR3 spans 15 residues. Germline loops: CDR1 MNHNS, CDR2 SASEGT. After removal of 6 bases from V and 7 bases from J, the junction contained 12 bases not matched to a gene.

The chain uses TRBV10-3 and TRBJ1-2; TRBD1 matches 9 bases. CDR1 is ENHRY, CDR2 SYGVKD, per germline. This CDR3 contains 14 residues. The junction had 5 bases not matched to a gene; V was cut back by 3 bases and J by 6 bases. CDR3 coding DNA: TGTGCCATCAGTGATTTGAGGACAGGGGATGGCTACACCTTC. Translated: CAISDLRTGDGYTF.